This T cell receptor beta chain was recorded in a study of T cells in Graves' hyperthyroidism and ophthalmopathy. V was cut by 1 base and J by 2 bases, with 12 bases left in between. CDR1 is MNHNS, CDR2 SASEGT, per germline. The CDR3 contains 15 residues. There were TCR beta CDR3 regions amplified from RNA transcripts. HTBI primers were the set used in a first-round RT-PCR of the TCR CDR3. TCRdb ran MiXCR on the multiplex PCR reads and lists one entry per CDR3 protein. The table lists approximately 620,000 distinct CDR3 sequences, around 15% of them singletons. This clonotype was seen repeatedly, ten times or more. Extraction of PBMCs used 9 to 10 ml of fresh peripheral blood.

Source material: blood. This clonotype was obtained from a woman aged 40-49 years with Graves' ophthalmopathy. The V call is TRBV6-1, the J call TRBJ2-7, with no clear D. CDR3 loop: CASSEVRTAAYEQYF. CDR3 bases: TGTGCCAGCAGTGAAGTTCGTACGGCCGCCTACGAGCAGTACTTC.